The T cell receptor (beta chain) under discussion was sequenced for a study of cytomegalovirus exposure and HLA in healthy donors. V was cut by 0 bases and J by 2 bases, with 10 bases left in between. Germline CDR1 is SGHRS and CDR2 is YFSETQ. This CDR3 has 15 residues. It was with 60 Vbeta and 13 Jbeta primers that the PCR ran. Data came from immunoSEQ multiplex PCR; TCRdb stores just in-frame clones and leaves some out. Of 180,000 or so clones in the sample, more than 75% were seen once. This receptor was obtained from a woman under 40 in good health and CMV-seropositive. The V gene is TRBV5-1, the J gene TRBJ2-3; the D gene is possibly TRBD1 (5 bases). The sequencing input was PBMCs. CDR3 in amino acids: CASSLVGPPTDTQYF. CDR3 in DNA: TGCGCCAGCAGCTTGGTGGGGCCACCCACAGATACGCAGTATTTT.